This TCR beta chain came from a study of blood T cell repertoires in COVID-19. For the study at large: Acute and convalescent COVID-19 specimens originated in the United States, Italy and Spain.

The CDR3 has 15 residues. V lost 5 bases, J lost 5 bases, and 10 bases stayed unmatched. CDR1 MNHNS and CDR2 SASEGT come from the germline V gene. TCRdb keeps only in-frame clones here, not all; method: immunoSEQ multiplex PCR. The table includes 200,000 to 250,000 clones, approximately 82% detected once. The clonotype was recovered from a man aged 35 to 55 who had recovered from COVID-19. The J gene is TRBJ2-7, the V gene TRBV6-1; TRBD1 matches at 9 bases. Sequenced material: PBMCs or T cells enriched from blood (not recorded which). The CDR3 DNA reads TGTGCCAGCAGTACCCTCGGGACAGGGAAAAACGAGCAGTACTTC. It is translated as CASSTLGTGKNEQYF.